This T cell receptor (beta chain) was recorded in a study of T cells in Graves' hyperthyroidism and ophthalmopathy. Study outcomes and limitations: Most clonotypes expanded in the thyroid (above 0.001) were also present in blood.

The CDR3 regions of TCR beta were amplified from RNA transcripts. First-round RT-PCR targeting the TCR CDR3 was performed with the HTBI primer set. TCRdb analysed the multiplex PCR reads with MiXCR anew, one entry per CDR3 protein. The sample has 600,000 to 700,000 distinct CDR3 sequences, roughly 14% seen once. Details on this clonotype: The antigen is not known.

Active moderate-to-severe ophthalmopathy, Clinical Activity Score at least 3, NOSPECS at least 4, under 3 months' duration. Uncontrolled infection, other autoimmune disease, pregnancy and lactation each barred patients from inclusion. The TCR was taken from a woman in her forties with Graves' ophthalmopathy. Sequencing was done on a sample of blood.

CDR3 region: CSASFRTSGTYEQYF. The DNA of the CDR3 is TGCAGTGCTAGCTTTCGTACTAGCGGGACCTACGAGCAGTACTTC. The chain employs TRBV20-1 and TRBJ2-7, with 10 bases that match TRBD2. This CDR3 spans 15 amino acids. Germline V gene lookup returns CDR1 DFQATT and CDR2 SNEGSKA (reference sequence). V gave up 3 bases and J gave up 2 bases; unmatched junction bases: 7.